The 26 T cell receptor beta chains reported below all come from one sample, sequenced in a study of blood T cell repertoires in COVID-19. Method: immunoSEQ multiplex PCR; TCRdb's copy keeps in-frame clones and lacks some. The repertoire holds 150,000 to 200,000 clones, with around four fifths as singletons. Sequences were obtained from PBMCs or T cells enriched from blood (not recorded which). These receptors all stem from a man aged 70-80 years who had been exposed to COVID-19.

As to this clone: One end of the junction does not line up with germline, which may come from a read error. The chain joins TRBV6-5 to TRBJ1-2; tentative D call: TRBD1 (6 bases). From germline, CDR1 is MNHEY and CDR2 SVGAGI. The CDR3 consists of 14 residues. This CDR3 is CASSSAGAGVGIYF. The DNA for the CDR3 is TGTGCCAGCAGTTCAGCTGGGGCAGGGGTGGGGATATACTTC.

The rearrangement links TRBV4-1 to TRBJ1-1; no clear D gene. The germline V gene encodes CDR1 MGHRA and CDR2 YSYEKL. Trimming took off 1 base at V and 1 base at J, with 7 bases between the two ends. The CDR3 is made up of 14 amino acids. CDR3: CASSQGLTNTEAFF. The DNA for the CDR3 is TGCGCCAGCAGCCAAGGGCTTACGAACACTGAAGCTTTCTTT.

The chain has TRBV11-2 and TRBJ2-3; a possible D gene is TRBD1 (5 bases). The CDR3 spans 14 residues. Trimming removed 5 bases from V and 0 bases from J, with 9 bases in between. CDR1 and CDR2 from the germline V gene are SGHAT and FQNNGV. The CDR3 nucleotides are TGTGCCAGCAGCCGGACAACTAGCACAGATACGCAGTATTTT. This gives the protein CASSRTTSTDTQYF.

The CDR3 protein is CASSDSGLAGVEQFF. The CDR3 DNA reads as TGTGCCAGCAGTGACTCGGGACTAGCGGGAGTCGAGCAGTTCTTC. The rearrangement links TRBV6-4 to TRBJ2-1, with 14 bases matching TRBD2. Germline V lookup: CDR1 MRHNA, CDR2 SNTAGT. V gave up 0 bases and J gave up 10 bases; unmatched junction bases: 2. This CDR3 contains 15 residues.

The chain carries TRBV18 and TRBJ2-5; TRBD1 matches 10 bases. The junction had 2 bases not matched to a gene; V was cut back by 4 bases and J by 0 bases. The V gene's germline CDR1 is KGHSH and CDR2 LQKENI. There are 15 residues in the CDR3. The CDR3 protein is CASSLGQGDQETQYF. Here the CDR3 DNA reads TGTGCCAGCTCACTAGGACAGGGGGACCAAGAGACCCAGTACTTC.

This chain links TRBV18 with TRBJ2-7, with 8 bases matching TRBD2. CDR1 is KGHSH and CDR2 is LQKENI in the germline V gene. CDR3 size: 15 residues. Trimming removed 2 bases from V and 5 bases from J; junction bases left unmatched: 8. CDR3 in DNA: TGTGCCAGCTCACCAGTGATAGCGGGGAGGAACGAGCAGTACTTC. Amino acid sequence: CASSPVIAGRNEQYF.

The CDR3 is CASRDTGRGANVLTF. In DNA form, the CDR3 reads TGTGCCAGTAGGGATACAGGACGGGGGGCCAACGTCCTGACTTTC. The V and J genes are TRBV19 and TRBJ2-6, with D perhaps TRBD1 (5 bases). V was trimmed by 6 bases and J by 4 bases, leaving 13 bases between them. Germline V lookup: CDR1 LNHDA, CDR2 SQIVND (reference sequence). This CDR3 is 15 amino acids long.

The CDR3 region is CASSYPGLAINTGELFF. The CDR3 region has the DNA TGTGCCAGCAGTTACCCTGGACTAGCGATAAACACCGGGGAGCTGTTTTTT. The chain links TRBV6-2 or TRBV6-3 to TRBJ2-2; 9 positions agree with TRBD2. V dropped 2 bases and J dropped 2; count of bases not matched to a gene: 6. Germline CDR1 MNHEY, CDR2 SVGEGT. The CDR3 loop spans 17 amino acids.

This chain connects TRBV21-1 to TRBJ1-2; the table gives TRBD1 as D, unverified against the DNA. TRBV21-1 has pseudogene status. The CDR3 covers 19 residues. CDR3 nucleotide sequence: TGTGCCAGCGGGGTAGGTCACAACCAAGGGACAGGGGCTTCTATCAGCTACACCTTC. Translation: CASGVGHNQGTGASISYTF.

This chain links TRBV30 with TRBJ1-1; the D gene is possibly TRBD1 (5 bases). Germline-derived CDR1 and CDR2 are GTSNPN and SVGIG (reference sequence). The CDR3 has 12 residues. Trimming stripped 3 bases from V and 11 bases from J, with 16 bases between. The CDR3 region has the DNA TGTGCCTGGAGGCCCTCGGGGGGATGGGCTTTCTTT. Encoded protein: CAWRPSGGWAFF.

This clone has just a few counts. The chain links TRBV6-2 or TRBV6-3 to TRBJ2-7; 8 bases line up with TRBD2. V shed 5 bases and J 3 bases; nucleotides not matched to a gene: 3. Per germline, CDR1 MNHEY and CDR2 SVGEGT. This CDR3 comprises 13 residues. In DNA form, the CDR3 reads TGTGCCAGCAGTCGCGGGACTAGCTACGAGCAGTACTTC. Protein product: CASSRGTSYEQYF.

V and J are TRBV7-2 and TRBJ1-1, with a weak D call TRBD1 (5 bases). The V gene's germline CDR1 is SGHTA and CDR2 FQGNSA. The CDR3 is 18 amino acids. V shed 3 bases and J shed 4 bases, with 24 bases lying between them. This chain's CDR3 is CASSFQAGRFVQTTEAFF. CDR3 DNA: TGTGCCAGCAGCTTCCAGGCGGGGCGTTTCGTCCAGACCACTGAAGCTTTCTTT.

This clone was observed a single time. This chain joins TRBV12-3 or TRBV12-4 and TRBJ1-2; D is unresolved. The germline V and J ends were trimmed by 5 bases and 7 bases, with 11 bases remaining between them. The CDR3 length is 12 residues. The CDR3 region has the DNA TGTGCCAGCAGTCTTCAGACACGTGGCTACACCTTC. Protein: CASSLQTRGYTF.

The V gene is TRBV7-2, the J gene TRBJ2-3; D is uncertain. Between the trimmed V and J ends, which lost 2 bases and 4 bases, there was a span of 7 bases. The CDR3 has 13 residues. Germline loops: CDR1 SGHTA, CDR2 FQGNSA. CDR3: CASSLFLPDTQYF. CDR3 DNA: TGTGCCAGCAGCTTATTTCTACCAGATACGCAGTATTTT. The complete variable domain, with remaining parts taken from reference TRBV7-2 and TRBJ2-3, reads GAGVSQSPSNKVTEKGKDVELRCDPISGHTALYWYRQSLGQGLEFLIYFQGNSAPDKSGLPSDRFSAERTGGSVSTLTIQRTQQEDSAVYLCASSLFLPDTQYFGPGTRLTVL.

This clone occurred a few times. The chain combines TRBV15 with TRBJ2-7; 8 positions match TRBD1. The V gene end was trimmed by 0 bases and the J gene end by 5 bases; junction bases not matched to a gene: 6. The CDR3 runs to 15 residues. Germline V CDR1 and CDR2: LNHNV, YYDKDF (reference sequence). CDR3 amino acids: CATSRDAGGVNEQYF. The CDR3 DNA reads TGTGCCACCAGCAGAGACGCAGGGGGCGTCAACGAGCAGTACTTC.

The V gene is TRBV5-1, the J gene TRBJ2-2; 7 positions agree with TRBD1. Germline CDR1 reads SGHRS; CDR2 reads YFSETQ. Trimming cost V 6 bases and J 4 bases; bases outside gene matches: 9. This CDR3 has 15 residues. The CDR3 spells CASNDRDSITGELFF. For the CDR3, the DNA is TGCGCCAGCAACGACCGGGACAGTATCACCGGGGAGCTGTTTTTT.

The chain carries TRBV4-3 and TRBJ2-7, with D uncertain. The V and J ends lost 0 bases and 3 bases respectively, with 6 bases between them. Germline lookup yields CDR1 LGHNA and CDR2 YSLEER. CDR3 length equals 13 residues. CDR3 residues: CASSQERLYEQYF. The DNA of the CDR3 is TGCGCCAGCAGCCAAGAGCGGCTCTACGAGCAGTACTTC.

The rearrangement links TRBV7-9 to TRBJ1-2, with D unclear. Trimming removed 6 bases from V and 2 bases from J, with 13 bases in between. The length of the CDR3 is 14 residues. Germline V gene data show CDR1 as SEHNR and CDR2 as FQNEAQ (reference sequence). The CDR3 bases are TGTGCCAGCAGTCTTAGCGGTGGAAACTATGGCTACACCTTC. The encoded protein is CASSLSGGNYGYTF. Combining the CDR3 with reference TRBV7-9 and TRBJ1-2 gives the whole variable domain DTGVSQNPRHKITKRGQNVTFRCDPISEHNRLYWYRQTLGQGPEFLTYFQNEAQLEKSRLLSDRFSAERPKGSFSTLEIQRTEQGDSAMYLCASSLSGGNYGYTFGSGTRLTVV.

The CDR3 coding sequence is TGTGCCAGCAGCAAATCTCGCGGGAGGGCCAATGAGCAGTTCTTC. Protein: CASSKSRGRANEQFF. The chain has TRBV21-1 and TRBJ2-1; TRBD2, the D gene given by the table, was not confirmed from the DNA. TRBV21-1 is reported as a pseudogene. CDR3 length: 15 amino acids.

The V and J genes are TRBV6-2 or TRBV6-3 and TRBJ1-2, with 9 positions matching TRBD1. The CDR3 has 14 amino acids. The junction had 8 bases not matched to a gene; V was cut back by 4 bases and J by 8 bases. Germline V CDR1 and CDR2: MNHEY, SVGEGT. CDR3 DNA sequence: TGTGCCAGCAGTTCCGGACAGGGGTTCGGCGGCTACACCTTC. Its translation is CASSSGQGFGGYTF.

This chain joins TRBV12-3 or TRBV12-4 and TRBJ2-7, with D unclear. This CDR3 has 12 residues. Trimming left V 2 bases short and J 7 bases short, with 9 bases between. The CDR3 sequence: CASSLMAEEQYF. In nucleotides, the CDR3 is TGTGCCAGCAGTTTAATGGCAGAAGAGCAGTACTTC.

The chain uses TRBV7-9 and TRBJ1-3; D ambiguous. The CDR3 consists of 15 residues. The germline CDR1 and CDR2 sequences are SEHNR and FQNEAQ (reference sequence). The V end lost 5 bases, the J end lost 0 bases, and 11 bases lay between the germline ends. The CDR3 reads CASSLDGSSGNTIYF. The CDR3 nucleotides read TGTGCCAGCAGCCTAGACGGGAGCTCTGGAAACACCATATATTTT.

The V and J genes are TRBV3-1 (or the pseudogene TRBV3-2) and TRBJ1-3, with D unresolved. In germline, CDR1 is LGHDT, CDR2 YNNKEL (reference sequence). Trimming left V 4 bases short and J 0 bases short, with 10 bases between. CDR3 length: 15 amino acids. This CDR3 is CASSLGTGSGNTIYF. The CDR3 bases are TGTGCCAGCAGCCTAGGTACGGGCTCTGGAAACACCATATATTTT.

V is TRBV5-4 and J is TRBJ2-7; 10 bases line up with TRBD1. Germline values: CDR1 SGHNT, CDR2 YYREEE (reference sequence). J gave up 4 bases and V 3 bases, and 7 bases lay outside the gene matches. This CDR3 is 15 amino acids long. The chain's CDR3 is CASSYSGTGVYEQYF. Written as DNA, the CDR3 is TGTGCCAGCAGCTACTCCGGGACAGGGGTGTACGAGCAGTACTTC.

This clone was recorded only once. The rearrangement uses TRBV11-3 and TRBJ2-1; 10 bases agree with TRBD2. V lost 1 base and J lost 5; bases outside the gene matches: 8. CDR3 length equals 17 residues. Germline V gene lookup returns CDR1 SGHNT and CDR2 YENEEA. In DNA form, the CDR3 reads TGTGCCAGCAGCTTAGTAGTCGCTAGCGGGGGCCACAATGAGCAGTTCTTC. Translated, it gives CASSLVVASGGHNEQFF.

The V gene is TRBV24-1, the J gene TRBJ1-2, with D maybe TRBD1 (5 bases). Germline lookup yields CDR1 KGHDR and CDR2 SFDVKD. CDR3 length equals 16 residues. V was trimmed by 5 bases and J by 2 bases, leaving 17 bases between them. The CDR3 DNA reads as TGTGCCACCAGTGGTCCTCCAGGGAATCAGAACTATGGCTACACCTTC. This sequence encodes CATSGPPGNQNYGYTF.